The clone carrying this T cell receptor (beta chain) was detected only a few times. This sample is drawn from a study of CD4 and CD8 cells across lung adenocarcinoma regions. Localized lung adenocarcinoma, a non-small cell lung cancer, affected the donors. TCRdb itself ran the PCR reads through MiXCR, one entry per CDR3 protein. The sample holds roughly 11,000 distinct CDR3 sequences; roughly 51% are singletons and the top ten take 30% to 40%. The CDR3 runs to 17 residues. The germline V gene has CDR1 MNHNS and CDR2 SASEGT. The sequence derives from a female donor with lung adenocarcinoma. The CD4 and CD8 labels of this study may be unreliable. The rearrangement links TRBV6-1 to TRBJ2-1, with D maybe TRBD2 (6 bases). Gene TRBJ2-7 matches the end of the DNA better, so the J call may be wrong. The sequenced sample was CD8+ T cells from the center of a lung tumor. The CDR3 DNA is TGTGCCAGCAGGCCCATCGACTCGGGAGTCGTGACCTACGAGCAGTACGTC. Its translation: CASRPIDSGVVTYEQYV.